This is a list of T cell receptor beta chains from one sample in a study of OX40 agonist ivuxolimab in advanced cancers. TCRdb keeps only in-frame clones here, not all; method: immunoSEQ multiplex PCR. The table shows about 20,000 clones, with approximately 86% occurring only once. Sequencing was performed on CD4+ or CD8+ T cells sorted from blood, taken in a trial of the OX40 agonist ivuxolimab. These TCRs come from an adult with an advanced solid tumor such as melanoma, head and neck, liver or kidney cancer. Each CDR3 is given with its conserved first and last residue. A D gene is named only where the DNA matches it firmly. The size of a clone is reported for some rows only, either as once, few or many, or as a class for expanded clones.

TRBJ2-7,-,TRBD2,TRBV5-8,CASSTPGGIYEQYF,TGTGCCAGCAGCACCCCGGGAGGGATCTACGAGCAGTACTTC
TRBJ1-1,-,-,TRBV2,CASIVYMNTEAFF,TGTGCCAGCATAGTATACATGAACACTGAAGCTTTCTTT
TRBJ1-4,-,-,TRBV25-1,CASSAPGPGEKLFF,TGTGCCAGCAGCGCTCCGGGACCGGGTGAAAAACTGTTTTTT
TRBJ2-6,-,-,TRBV7-3,CASSPRVLSSGANVLTF,TGTGCCAGCAGCCCTAGGGTGCTGAGCTCTGGGGCCAACGTCCTGACTTTC
TRBJ2-1,-,TRBD2,TRBV7-8,CASSAGTSGRNEQFF,TGTGCCAGCAGCGCCGGGACTAGCGGCCGAAATGAGCAGTTCTTC
TRBJ2-5,-,TRBD2,TRBV2,CASRKDRGPPGLAGGSSWEQYF,TGTGCCAGCAGGAAGGACAGGGGGCCGCCGGGACTAGCGGGAGGGTCCTCCTGGGAGCAGTACTTC
TRBJ1-5,-,TRBD1,TRBV19,CASSIPVPGGPQHF,TGTGCCAGTAGTATACCGGTGCCAGGGGGGCCCCAGCATTTT
TRBJ2-5,-,-,TRBV6-5,CASSYQAGETQYF,TGTGCCAGCAGTTACCAGGCAGGGGAGACCCAGTACTTC
TRBJ1-2,-,-,TRBV30,CAWSTERYGYTF,TGTGCCTGGAGTACCGAAAGGTATGGCTACACCTTC
TRBJ1-2,-,TRBD1,TRBV5-5,CASSLMTGDYGYTF,TGTGCCAGCAGCTTGATGACAGGGGACTATGGCTACACCTTC
TRBJ2-1,-,TRBD2,TRBV14,CASSSAAGLAGGGYNEQFF,TGTGCCAGCAGCTCTGCGGCGGGACTAGCGGGGGGAGGATACAATGAGCAGTTCTTC
TRBJ2-3,-,-,TRBV7-1,CASSLAEDTQYF,TGTGCCAGCAGCTTAGCGGAAGACACGCAGTATTTT
TRBJ2-2,-,TRBD1,TRBV12-5,CASGLVQGADTGELFF,TGTGCTAGTGGTTTGGTCCAGGGGGCGGACACCGGGGAGCTGTTTTTT
TRBJ2-7,-,TRBD2,TRBV6-4,CASSDSKAREGLNEQYF,TGTGCCAGCAGTGACTCGAAGGCGCGGGAGGGCCTCAACGAGCAGTACTTC
TRBJ1-1,-,-,TRBV27,CASSTIGVGAEAFF,TGTGCCAGCAGTACGATAGGGGTTGGCGCTGAAGCTTTCTTT
TRBJ2-1,-,-,TRBV9,CASSANPGFGANYNEQFF,TGTGCCAGCAGCGCGAACCCCGGGTTCGGCGCGAATTACAATGAGCAGTTCTTC
TRBJ1-2,-,-,TRBV6-6,CASSYLVVANYGYTF,TGTGCCAGCAGTTACTTGGTAGTGGCCAACTATGGCTACACCTTC
TRBJ1-3,-,-,TRBV5-4,CASSKGGLGGNTIYF,TGTGCCAGCAGCAAAGGCGGTCTGGGAGGAAACACCATATATTTT
TRBJ1-2,-,-,TRBV7-2,CASSLRAGTADGYTF,TGTGCCAGCAGCCTAAGAGCCGGGACGGCGGATGGCTACACCTTC
TRBJ2-3,-,TRBD2,TRBV30,CAWTSRSAGNTDTQYF,TGTGCCTGGACTTCAAGGTCAGCGGGGAACACAGATACGCAGTATTTT
TRBJ2-7,-,-,TRBV2,CASRRGQLYEQYF,TGTGCCAGCAGGAGGGGACAACTCTACGAGCAGTACTTC
TRBJ1-1,-,-,TRBV5-8,CASSHMGIHNEAFF,TGCGCCAGCAGCCATATGGGGATCCATAATGAAGCTTTCTTT
TRBJ2-7,-,-,TRBV4-3,CASSQDRKGFSYEQYF,TGCGCCAGCAGCCAAGATCGAAAGGGATTCAGCTACGAGCAGTACTTC
TRBJ1-2,-,-,TRBV6-6,CASRPKGYGYTF,TGTGCCAGCAGGCCAAAGGGGTATGGCTACACCTTC
TRBJ1-6,-,-,TRBV11-3,CASSLGKTYNSPLHF,TGTGCCAGCAGCTTAGGCAAGACCTATAATTCACCCCTCCACTTT
TRBJ2-3,-,-,TRBV5-6,CASRLTVGRTDTQYF,TGTGCCAGCAGACTCACTGTGGGCCGCACAGATACGCAGTATTTT
TRBJ2-7,-,TRBD1,TRBV2,CASNLWTGEGEQYF,TGTGCCAGCAACCTGTGGACAGGGGAGGGCGAGCAGTACTTC
TRBJ1-4,-,TRBD1,TRBV7-9,CASSKGTGYEKLFF,TGTGCCAGCAGCAAAGGGACAGGGTATGAAAAACTGTTTTTT
TRBJ2-7,-,-,TRBV7-6,CASSLARAAAYEQYF,TGTGCCAGCAGCTTAGCGCGGGCAGCCGCCTACGAGCAGTACTTC
TRBJ1-5,-,-,TRBV27,CASRRDIYSNQPQHF,TGTGCCAGCAGAAGGGACATCTATAGCAATCAGCCCCAGCATTTT
TRBJ1-3,once,-,TRBV10-3,CAITKDTSGNTIYF,TGTGCCATCACTAAGGACACCTCTGGAAACACCATATATTTT
TRBJ1-5,-,TRBD1,TRBV27,CASSPGTGNQPQHF,TGTGCCAGCAGTCCCGGGACAGGGAATCAGCCCCAGCATTTT
TRBJ1-2,-,TRBD1,TRBV7-9,CASSLEAGGNGYTF,TGTGCCAGCAGCTTAGAGGCAGGGGGAAATGGCTACACCTTC
TRBJ1-5,-,-,TRBV7-2,CASSQNGGNQPQHF,TGTGCCAGCAGCCAGAATGGTGGCAATCAGCCCCAGCATTTT
TRBJ1-2,-,-,TRBV5-4,CASRSGGHGYTF,TGTGCCAGCAGGTCGGGGGGGCATGGCTACACCTTC
TRBJ2-1,-,TRBD2,TRBV7-2,CASSPTNLGLANGEQFF,TGTGCCAGCAGCCCGACTAACCTGGGACTAGCCAACGGTGAGCAGTTCTTC
TRBJ2-2,-,-,TRBV10-2,CASSVTRGTDTGELFF,TGCGCCAGCAGTGTAACTCGCGGTACAGACACCGGGGAGCTGTTTTTT
TRBJ1-5,-,-,TRBV9,CASSHDSNQPQHF,TGTGCCAGCTCACATGATAGCAATCAGCCCCAGCATTTT
TRBJ1-1,-,TRBD1,TRBV7-8,CASSLQGAGTEAFF,TGTGCCAGCAGCTTACAGGGGGCAGGCACTGAAGCTTTCTTT
TRBJ2-3,few,-,TRBV11-3,CASSRTREDTQYF,TGTGCCAGCAGCCGAACCAGGGAAGATACGCAGTATTTT
TRBJ2-3,once,TRBD2,TRBV10-3,CAISELLSGRPTDTQYF,TGTGCCATCAGTGAATTGCTTAGCGGGAGACCCACAGATACGCAGTATTTT
TRBJ2-3,-,TRBD2,TRBV18,CASSPRSGTSGDSDTQYF,TGTGCCAGCTCACCACGTTCCGGGACTAGCGGGGACTCAGATACGCAGTATTTT